This TCR beta chain was sequenced for a study of CDR3 diversity in severe acne (dated by TCRdb to between 2018 and 2021). Library construction relied on PCR. Sequenced using an Illumina HiSeq 2000. Clones were called with MiXCR by TCRdb after fastp trimmed the public reads at Q25, and only in-frame beta chains were retained. Here each entry gathers all rows of one CDR3 protein and keeps the most common genes and DNA. Present in this sample are 90,000 or so distinct CDR3 sequences, about 48% of which were seen just once. The ten largest clones capture over 9.5% of the sample. This clonotype was observed at least ten times. Its antigen is unknown. The record has no base qualities; no much larger clone is one base away. The CDR3 holds 17 amino acids from the cysteine to the phenylalanine. Only the CDR3 DNA is retained, 51 bases long and in frame from the first base. For CDR1 and CDR2, the germline V gene lists SGDLS and YYNGEE. V and J are trimmed by 0 bases and 1 base, and the gene matches miss 4 bases of the junction.

The rearranged chain carries TRBV9 and TRBJ2-5; 12 bases in the junction line up with TRBD2. This receptor was taken from a male donor in good health, serving as a control. Sequencing was done on a sample of blood. The DNA sequence follows: TGTGCCAGCAGCGTAGGGCTAGCGGGGGGGATCCAAGAGACCCAGTACTTC. Its product reads: CASSVGLAGGIQETQYF.